These 5 T cell receptor beta chains were sequenced from one sample in a study of blood T cell repertoires in COVID-19. Sequencing used immunoSEQ multiplex PCR; TCRdb keeps in-frame clones, though not all of them. The sample has fewer than 250,000 clones, 90% to 95% seen once; the top ten hold more than 0.95%. Source material: peripheral blood. These receptors all stem from a man aged 25-40 years with acute or convalescent COVID-19.

The rearrangement links TRBV6-5 to TRBJ2-2, with D possibly matching TRBD2 (5 bases). Per germline, CDR1 MNHEY and CDR2 SVGAGI. The CDR3 consists of 14 residues. Trimming shortened V by 2 bases and J by 5 bases, and 9 bases separated the two germline ends. CDR3 loop: CASSYEAVTGELFF. CDR3 DNA sequence: TGTGCCAGCAGTTACGAAGCGGTGACCGGGGAGCTGTTTTTT.

The CDR3 DNA is TGCGCCAGCAGCTTGGGACAGGGTCCTAAGGGCACAGATACGCAGTATTTT. Its translation: CASSLGQGPKGTDTQYF. V and J are TRBV5-1 and TRBJ2-3; 7 nucleotides align to TRBD1. V dropped 0 bases and J dropped 1; count of bases not matched to a gene: 8. Germline CDR1 SGHRS, CDR2 YFSETQ. The length of the CDR3 is 17 residues.

The chain is built from TRBV4-2 and TRBJ1-6; no definite D call. The CDR3 spans 14 residues. V lost 0 bases and J 13 bases, leaving 13 bases between the germline ends. Germline-derived CDR1 and CDR2 are LGHNA and YNFKEQ. CDR3 nucleotides: TGTGCCAGCAGCCAAGAGGGCGTCCTCTCCCCCCTCCACTTT. Translating gives CASSQEGVLSPLHF.

CDR3 coding DNA: TGTGCCAGCAGTGAAATTCCGAGACAGGGTCGTCCACCCCTCCACTTT. Its translation: CASSEIPRQGRPPLHF. The chain joins TRBV2 to TRBJ1-6, with 7 bases identical to TRBD1. V lost 2 bases to trimming and J lost 11 bases; unmatched junction nucleotides: 12. This CDR3 is 16 amino acids long. Germline-derived CDR1 and CDR2 are SNHLY and FYNNEI.

This chain uses TRBV5-1 with TRBJ1-1, with TRBD1 identical over 9 bases. V lost 4 bases to trimming and J lost 5 bases; unmatched junction nucleotides: 12. Looked up from germline, CDR1 is SGHRS and CDR2 is YFSETQ. The length of the CDR3 is 16 residues. This chain's CDR3 is CASSVGNTGGITEAFF. For the CDR3, the DNA is TGCGCCAGCAGCGTAGGAAACACAGGGGGCATAACTGAAGCTTTCTTT.